Each of the 6 T cell receptor beta chains below was sequenced from the same sample in a study of blood T cell repertoires in COVID-19. Only in-frame clones appear in the TCRdb table, and some are missing; sequencing was by immunoSEQ multiplex PCR. The sample carries about 100,000 clones, more than 80% recorded once. The source material was peripheral blood. The source is a man older than 75 with COVID-19, enrolled during active disease.

This clone counts as medium-sized. V is TRBV27 and J is TRBJ2-7, with D maybe TRBD1 (6 bases). CDR1 is MNHEY and CDR2 is SMNVEV in the germline V gene (reference sequence). The V gene lost 0 bases and the J gene lost 3 bases, with 12 bases spanning the gap. The CDR3 loop spans 15 amino acids. CDR3 nucleotide sequence: TGTGCCAGCAGTTTATCGGACAGTGGGAACTACGAGCAGTACTTC. Encoded protein: CASSLSDSGNYEQYF.

The chain has TRBV6-1 and TRBJ1-1, with D possibly TRBD1 on 5 matching bases. Germline V gives CDR1 MNHNS, CDR2 SASEGT. This CDR3 comprises 14 residues. Trimming took 3 bases from V and 5 from J, leaving 13 bases between them. This CDR3 reads CASSDGGKRTEAFF. The CDR3 DNA reads as TGTGCCAGCAGTGACGGGGGAAAGAGGACTGAAGCTTTCTTT.

V gene TRBV20-1 combines with J gene TRBJ1-5; TRBD1 is a possible D gene (6 bases). CDR1 is DFQATT, CDR2 SNEGSKA, per germline (reference sequence). The CDR3 loop spans 13 amino acids. V was trimmed by 3 bases and J by 3 bases, leaving 9 bases between them. The CDR3 DNA reads as TGCAGTGCTAGTAGGGGGTACAATCAGCCCCAGCATTTT. The encoded protein is CSASRGYNQPQHF.

The chain's CDR3 is CASSPTRTTTSYNEQFF. The CDR3 bases are TGTGCCAGCAGCCCGACCAGGACTACCACAAGCTACAATGAGCAGTTCTTC. The gene calls are TRBV7-3 and TRBJ2-1; possible D gene TRBD2, 6 bases. V lost 5 bases, J lost 3 bases, and 20 bases lay in between. The CDR3 is made up of 17 amino acids. Germline V gene lookup returns CDR1 SGHTA and CDR2 FQGTGA.

This chain uses TRBV10-1 with TRBJ2-1; 9 bases line up with TRBD2. The CDR3 is 13 residues long. Unmatched junction bases numbered 3, after V lost 6 bases and J lost 6 bases. Germline CDR1 WNHNN, CDR2 SYGVQD (reference sequence). The CDR3 DNA reads as TGCGCCAGCAGCCGTAGCGGGAGCAATGAGCAGTTCTTC. Protein product: CASSRSGSNEQFF.

This chain joins TRBV20-1 and TRBJ2-3, with 7 bases identical to TRBD2. Germline V lookup: CDR1 DFQATT, CDR2 SNEGSKA (reference sequence). Trimming at V came to 3 bases and at J to 1 base, leaving 10 bases not matched to a gene. The CDR3 runs 16 residues. In DNA, the CDR3 is TGCAGTGCTAGTACCGGCCAGAGCGGGGGCACAGATACGCAGTATTTT. It encodes CSASTGQSGGTDTQYF.